This T cell receptor beta chain derives from a study of beta chain features in type 1 diabetes. Broader study findings: Patients with Type 1 diabetes showed moderately but significantly shorter TCRB CDR3s in all four CD4+ subsets.

Expressed TCRB transcripts were sequenced after all isolated RNA was converted to cDNA. Using immunoSEQ multiplex PCR, the repertoire was profiled, and TCRdb retains in-frame clones only, with some absent. The sample consists of a few hundred thousand clones, over 8.5% of them appearing once. Ten or more counts support this clone. Its target is not known. This TCR was sampled from a man younger than 45 with type 1 diabetes. Material: central memory CD4+ T cells from blood.

In DNA form, the CDR3 reads TGTGCCAGCAGTGACGGACAGGGGACAGATACGCAGTATTTT. It encodes CASSDGQGTDTQYF. V and J are TRBV2 and TRBJ2-3, with TRBD1 matching 9 bases. The CDR3 is made up of 14 amino acids. Germline V gene data show CDR1 as SNHLY and CDR2 as FYNNEI. Trimming at V came to 3 bases and at J to 3 bases, leaving 1 base not matched to a gene.